The clone carrying this TCR beta chain was seen more than once but under ten times. At the survey level, the v3.0 immunoSEQ assay was run. Measured with immunoSEQ multiplex PCR; TCRdb has only the in-frame clones, and not every one. The repertoire includes some 35,000 clones, approximately 74% of them detected once, and about 3.5% sits in the top ten. The data are from a study of long-term antiretroviral therapy in people with HIV. There were no participants with HIV treated outside the United States. Cryopreserved PBMC, at 1-10 million per sample, were present before DNA extraction. Material: unsorted PBMCs, obtained 3 years after starting antiretroviral therapy. This clonotype was sampled from a middle-aged man with HIV.

The CDR3 is CASSVMTDPNTGELFF. CDR3 DNA: TGTGCCAGCAGCGTGATGACAGACCCGAACACCGGGGAGCTGTTTTTT. This sequence joins TRBV9 and TRBJ2-2, with D possibly being TRBD1 (5 bases). Per germline, CDR1 SGDLS and CDR2 YYNGEE. V lost 2 bases and J lost 0, with 11 bases in between. The CDR3 covers 16 residues.